A single sample is the source of the 8 T cell receptor beta chains below, sequenced in a study of OX40 agonist ivuxolimab in advanced cancers. Using immunoSEQ multiplex PCR, the repertoire was profiled, and TCRdb retains in-frame clones only, with some absent. Of fewer than 40,000 clones listed, 82% are singletons. Sequencing was performed on CD4+ or CD8+ T cells sorted from blood, taken in a trial of the OX40 agonist ivuxolimab. Receptors originate from an adult with an advanced solid tumor such as melanoma, head and neck, liver or kidney cancer.

This clone occurred once. The V gene is TRBV4-2, the J gene TRBJ2-2; 8 bases are a match to TRBD1. J was trimmed by 3 bases and V by 6 bases; bases with no gene match: 9. This CDR3 is built from 16 residues. Germline V lookup: CDR1 LGHNA, CDR2 YNFKEQ. CDR3 nucleotides: TGTGCCAGCAGTTCTACCGACAGGGGTTACACCGGGGAGCTGTTTTTT. It is translated as CASSSTDRGYTGELFF.

The chain recombines TRBV5-5 with TRBJ2-1; D ambiguous. Germline loops: CDR1 SGHKS, CDR2 YYEKEE (reference sequence). Deletions cut 1 base from V and 8 bases from J, with 7 bases between. This CDR3 is built from 12 residues. The CDR3 region has the DNA TGTGCCAGCAGCTTGTGGACGGATGAGCAGTTCTTC. Protein sequence: CASSLWTDEQFF.

To note about this clone: The junction departs from the called germline gene at one end, perhaps through a read error. As DNA, the CDR3 is TGTGCTAGCAGCCCGATAGCGGGAGCCTACAATGAGCAGTTCTTC. It yields the protein CASSPIAGAYNEQFF. This chain connects TRBV7-7 to TRBJ2-1; 9 positions match TRBD2. This CDR3 comprises 15 residues. The germline gives CDR1 SSHAT, CDR2 FNYEAQ (reference sequence).

The gene calls are TRBV19 and TRBJ1-5; tentative D call: TRBD1 (6 bases). The CDR3 spans 16 residues. Germline loops: CDR1 LNHDA, CDR2 SQIVND (reference sequence). Trimming shortened V by 9 bases and J by 2 bases, and 20 bases separated the two germline ends. CDR3: CASHPGGADGNQPQHF. CDR3 DNA: TGTGCCAGCCACCCGGGGGGGGCTGATGGCAATCAGCCCCAGCATTTT.

V is TRBV5-6 and J is TRBJ1-2, with D perhaps TRBD1 (5 bases). CDR3 length equals 15 residues. CDR1 and CDR2 from the germline V gene are SGHDT and YYEEEE. The V end lost 5 bases, the J end lost 0 bases, and 14 bases lay between the germline ends. The chain's CDR3 is CASRLRGKANYGYTF. In nucleotides, the CDR3 is TGTGCCAGCAGGCTGAGGGGAAAAGCTAACTATGGCTACACCTTC.

V is TRBV14 and J is TRBJ1-1; a possible D gene is TRBD1 (5 bases). V gave up 1 base and J gave up 8 bases, with 11 bases separating them. Germline V gene data show CDR1 as SGHDN and CDR2 as FVKESK. The CDR3 extends over 13 amino acids. The CDR3 here is CASSQVPKGEAFF. In DNA, the CDR3 is TGTGCCAGCAGCCAAGTCCCGAAGGGGGAAGCTTTCTTT.

The genes are TRBV28 and TRBJ2-1; 13 bases are a match to TRBD2. Per germline, CDR1 MDHEN and CDR2 SYDVKM. The ends lost 5 bases at V and 6 bases at J; junction bases unmatched: 7. CDR3 length equals 16 residues. The CDR3 here is CASSRTSGSTVNEQFF. As DNA, the CDR3 is TGTGCCAGCAGTCGGACTAGCGGGAGCACGGTCAATGAGCAGTTCTTC.

This clone has only one observation. The genes are TRBV5-4 and TRBJ1-2; 9 bases align to TRBD1. J was trimmed by 9 bases and V by 0 bases; bases with no gene match: 6. The germline V gene has CDR1 SGHNT and CDR2 YYREEE (reference sequence). The CDR3 extends over 14 amino acids. The CDR3 DNA follows: TGTGCCAGCAGCTTGGGGGGGGGACAGGGAAGCTACACCTTC. Its translation: CASSLGGGQGSYTF.